The rows below give T cell receptor beta chains drawn from one sample of a study of PD-L1 blockade in urothelial cancer. Sequenced by immunoSEQ multiplex PCR; TCRdb stores in-frame clones only, minus some. The sample records some 45,000 clones, 80% being singletons. Sequences were derived from PBMCs, sampled around atezolizumab (anti-PD-L1) treatment. The receptors derive from a man aged 60 to 69 with urothelial cancer. The CDR3 runs from the conserved cysteine through the conserved F or W. The D gene is left open where the match is weak. Clone sizes are given selectively: once, few, many, or a class where the clone is expanded.

>TRBV19|.|17|TRBJ1-2|.
TGTGCCAGTAGTATCGGGGCCAGGGGAGTATCCCTCCTAGGCTACACCTTC
CASSIGARGVSLLGYTF
>TRBV4-3|few|14|TRBJ1-5|TRBD1
TGCGCCAGCAGCCAAGAACAGGGGACGAAGCCCCAGCATTTT
CASSQEQGTKPQHF
>TRBV9|once|12|TRBJ2-3|.
TGTGCCAGCAGCTCTAGCACAGATACGCAGTATTTT
CASSSSTDTQYF
>TRBV19|few|14|TRBJ1-5|.
TGTGCCAGTTGGGACATCCGGGAGGGGCAGCCCCAGCATTTT
CASWDIREGQPQHF
>TRBV4-3|.|16|TRBJ1-4|.
TGCGCCAGCAGCCAAGATGGCAGAAGGGGTAGTGAAAAACTGTTTTTT
CASSQDGRRGSEKLFF
>TRBV28|.|13|TRBJ1-1|TRBD1
TGTGCCAGCAGTTCTGGACAGGGAAAGGAAGCTTTCTTT
CASSSGQGKEAFF
>TRBV5-1|.|15|TRBJ2-3|.
TGCGCCAGCAACCGGGGGAGAGACCCCACAGATACGCAGTATTTT
CASNRGRDPTDTQYF
>TRBV19|.|16|TRBJ2-1|TRBD2
TGTGCCAGTAGTATTTCCGGGACTAGGTCTCAGAATGAGCAGTTCTTC
CASSISGTRSQNEQFF
>TRBV5-1|.|13|TRBJ2-7|.
TGCGCCAGCTCCCCGGGGTGGTCTTACGAGCAGTACTTC
CASSPGWSYEQYF
>TRBV7-9|.|15|TRBJ2-5|TRBD1
TGTGCCAGCAGCTTAGGTATAGGGGGCGAAGAGACCCAGTACTTC
CASSLGIGGEETQYF
>TRBV4-1|.|15|TRBJ2-1|.
TGCGCCAGCAGCCAAGACTTGGCGGGACTCAATGAGCAGTTCTTC
CASSQDLAGLNEQFF
>TRBV27|.|15|TRBJ2-7|TRBD2
TGTGCCAGCAGTTATGGGACTAGCGGTTCCTACGAGCAGTACTTC
CASSYGTSGSYEQYF
>TRBV6-6|.|14|TRBJ2-1|.
TGTGCCAGCAGTTACTCGAGTGGGGGCCATGAGCAGTTCTTC
CASSYSSGGHEQFF
>TRBV5-5|.|15|TRBJ1-2|TRBD1
TGTGCCAGCAGCCCATCGGGGACAGATGGCTATGGCTACACCTTC
CASSPSGTDGYGYTF
>TRBV5-4|.|16|TRBJ2-7|.
TGTGCCAGCAGCTTGTCGGGGACATCGAGCTCCTACGAGCAGTACTTC
CASSLSGTSSSYEQYF
>TRBV27|.|12|TRBJ2-5|TRBD1
TGTGCCAGCAAGGGACAGGGCGAGACCCAGTACTTC
CASKGQGETQYF
>TRBV30|.|12|TRBJ1-5|.
TGTGCCTGGGGGGCTAGCAATCAGCCCCAGCATTTT
CAWGASNQPQHF
>TRBV4-1|few|18|TRBJ2-2|TRBD2
TGCGCCAGCAGCTCTCGTAGAGTGATAGCGGGATGCACCGGGGAGCTGTTTTTT
CASSSRRVIAGCTGELFF
>TRBV5-4|.|16|TRBJ2-2|TRBD2
TGTGCCAGCAGTCCGGGACTAGCGGGGAACACCGGGGAGCTGTTTTTT
CASSPGLAGNTGELFF
>TRBV5-1|.|16|TRBJ2-3|.
TGCGCCAGCAGCTTGAGCTTGACTGCCCTCACAGATACGCAGTATTTT
CASSLSLTALTDTQYF
>TRBV25-1|.|15|TRBJ2-1|.
TGTGCCAGCAGTGATCGCCTGTTGTTCCGGAATGAGCAGTTCTTC
CASSDRLLFRNEQFF
>TRBV5-1|.|16|TRBJ1-5|.
TGCGCCAGCAGCCTCGACGGAGTACCGGGCAATCAGCCCCAGCATTTT
CASSLDGVPGNQPQHF
>TRBV7-9|.|14|TRBJ1-4|.
TGTGCCAGCAGCGGGCCCACCCGCAGGGAAAAACTGTTTTTT
CASSGPTRREKLFF
>TRBV19|.|14|TRBJ2-2|TRBD2
TGTGCCAGTAGGGCGGGAGGTGACGCCGGGGAGCTGTTTTTT
CASRAGGDAGELFF
>TRBV28|.|15|TRBJ2-4|.
TGTGCCAGCAGTCCGCACAGGGAGGCCAAAAACATTCAGTACTTC
CASSPHREAKNIQYF
>TRBV6-1|.|15|TRBJ1-5|.
TGTGCCAGCAGTGTAGGAGTGAATAGCAATCAGCCCCAGCATTTT
CASSVGVNSNQPQHF
>TRBV7-2|.|15|TRBJ2-5|TRBD2
TGTGCCAGCAGCCCTGGGACTAGCGGGGAAGAGACCCAGTACTTC
CASSPGTSGEETQYF
>TRBV7-9|.|14|TRBJ1-5|.
TGTGCCAGCAGCTTAGGAGGGGGAAATCAGCCCCAGCATTTT
CASSLGGGNQPQHF
>TRBV9|.|13|TRBJ2-3|.
TGTGCCAGCAGCCCCCGACTCGGGGGTACGCAGTATTTT
CASSPRLGGTQYF
>TRBV27|.|15|TRBJ2-1|TRBD2
TGTGCCAGCAGTTTAGGGACTAGCGGGGGCAATGAGCAGTTCTTC
CASSLGTSGGNEQFF
>TRBV5-5|.|15|TRBJ1-5|.
TGTGCCAGCAGTTTCTCGGACAGTAGCAATCAGCCCCAGCATTTT
CASSFSDSSNQPQHF
>TRBV30|.|20|TRBJ2-3|.
TGTGCCTGGAGTGTACTGGACACCGGACGAACCCAACCCGCCACAGATACGCAGTATTTT
CAWSVLDTGRTQPATDTQYF
>TRBV19|.|15|TRBJ1-1|.
TGTGCCAGTAGTATGACAGCGATGATGAACACTGAAGCTTTCTTT
CASSMTAMMNTEAFF
>TRBV29-1|.|16|TRBJ2-1|TRBD1
TGCAGCGTCTATGGACAGGGGGGATCCGCTTACAATGAGCAGTTCTTC
CSVYGQGGSAYNEQFF
>TRBV6-6|.|13|TRBJ2-5|.
TGTGCCAGCAGTTCCCCGGCGGGGGAGACCCAGTACTTC
CASSSPAGETQYF
>TRBV5-1|.|16|TRBJ2-1|TRBD2
TGCGCCAGCAGTTCCGGGGGGAAAGCGGGTGGCAATGAGCAGTTCTTC
CASSSGGKAGGNEQFF
>TRBV19|once|16|TRBJ1-5|.
TGTGCCAGTAGTATCTACTTAGACTATAGCAATCAGCCCCAGCATTTT
CASSIYLDYSNQPQHF
>TRBV18|.|13|TRBJ2-5|.
TGTGCCAGCTCACCACTGGGGGGAGAGACCCAGTACTTC
CASSPLGGETQYF
>TRBV27|.|17|TRBJ2-1|TRBD2
TGTGCCAGCAGTTCTTTTGGCGGGGGGAGCTCCTACAATGAGCAGTTCTTC
CASSSFGGGSSYNEQFF
>TRBV16|.|15|TRBJ1-5|TRBD1
TGTGCCAGCAGCCAGTCGGGACAGGGAATTCAGCCCCAGCATTTT
CASSQSGQGIQPQHF
>TRBV7-9|.|17|TRBJ2-7|TRBD1
TGTGCCAGCAGCTCTTGGACAGGGGGCGGACCCTCCTACGAGCAGTACTTC
CASSSWTGGGPSYEQYF
>TRBV28|.|14|TRBJ1-5|TRBD1
TGTGCCAGCAGTCTCGGACAGGCTCATCAGCCCCAGCATTTT
CASSLGQAHQPQHF
>TRBV9|.|13|TRBJ2-7|.
TGTGCCAGCAGTCCCGAGGGGGCCTACGAGCAGTACTTC
CASSPEGAYEQYF
>TRBV5-6|.|15|TRBJ2-7|TRBD2
TGTGCCAGCAGCTTGGCCCAACTAGCGGGTGGCGAGCAGTACTTC
CASSLAQLAGGEQYF
>TRBV6-6|.|14|TRBJ2-5|TRBD1
TGTGCCAGCAGTTACACCAGGGGGCGGGAGACCCAGTACTTC
CASSYTRGRETQYF
>TRBV2|few|15|TRBJ1-4|TRBD1
TGTGCCAGCAGTATCGACAGGGGAACTAATGAAAAACTGTTTTTT
CASSIDRGTNEKLFF
>TRBV7-6|once|10|TRBJ2-7|.
TGTGCCAGCAGCTTAGTAGAGCAGTACTTC
CASSLVEQYF
>TRBV29-1|.|14|TRBJ1-1|TRBD1
TGCAGCGCGCGTCCCGGGACAGGGAACACTGAAGCTTTCTTT
CSARPGTGNTEAFF
>TRBV29-1|.|14|TRBJ2-2|TRBD2
TGCAGCGTCGCCGGGGGGGCCCGGACCGGGGAGCTGTTTTTT
CSVAGGARTGELFF
>TRBV18|.|15|TRBJ2-3|TRBD1
TGTGCCAGCTCATCCGGACAGGGAGGTACAGATACGCAGTATTTT
CASSSGQGGTDTQYF
>TRBV14|.|16|TRBJ1-1|TRBD1
TGTGCCAGCAGCAGTGCAGGGGGCGCTTGGAACACTGAAGCTTTCTTT
CASSSAGGAWNTEAFF
>TRBV4-3|.|17|TRBJ2-3|TRBD2
TGCGCCAGCAGCCGTAGACTACTAGCGGGAGAATCAGATACGCAGTATTTT
CASSRRLLAGESDTQYF
>TRBV11-2|.|14|TRBJ2-7|TRBD1
TGTGCCAGCAGTTTATGGACAGGAGAATACGAGCAGTACTTC
CASSLWTGEYEQYF
>TRBV5-1|.|15|TRBJ2-3|.
TGCGCCAGCAGCTTGGGACAAATAGGCACAGATACGCAGTATTTT
CASSLGQIGTDTQYF
>TRBV2|.|15|TRBJ2-5|TRBD2
TGTGCCAGCAGTGGACTAGCGGGGGGGTTAGAGACCCAGTACTTC
CASSGLAGGLETQYF
>TRBV15|.|16|TRBJ2-3|.
TGTGCCACCAGCAGAAACTCCGGGGGTACTCCAGATACGCAGTATTTT
CATSRNSGGTPDTQYF
>TRBV28|.|13|TRBJ2-5|.
TGTGCCAGCGACACTAGGTTCCAAGAGACCCAGTACTTC
CASDTRFQETQYF